These T cell receptor beta chains were read from a single sample in a study of blood T cells in healthy people across ages. TCRdb passed the 5' RACE reads through MiXCR, listing each CDR3 protein once. Of under 1,100,000 distinct CDR3 sequences listed, approximately 25% were seen once; the top ten hold 0.65% to 0.95%. These data are also associated with another study on T cells of mothers and their children.

The sample taken for sequencing was blood. These receptors were taken from a girl aged 2 to 10 in good health. CDR3s include the opening cysteine and the closing phenylalanine or tryptophan. The order of the fields is CDR3 protein, CDR3 DNA, D gene, J gene, clone size, V gene. A D gene is named only where the DNA matches it firmly. Clone size is given for some rows only: seen once, a few or many times, or a class if the clone is expanded.

CDR3 protein: CASSIQGQGHQPQHF
CDR3 DNA: TGTGCCAGTAGTATACAGGGACAGGGCCATCAGCCCCAGCATTTT
D gene: TRBD1
J gene: TRBJ1-5
clone size: -
V gene: TRBV19

CDR3 protein: CASSEGGLTGELFF
CDR3 DNA: TGTGCCAGCAGTGAGGGGGGCCTCACCGGGGAGCTGTTTTTT
D gene: -
J gene: TRBJ2-2
clone size: -
V gene: TRBV28

CDR3 protein: CASSEEGTQYF
CDR3 DNA: TGTGCCAGCAGTGAAGAAGGGACCCAGTACTTC
D gene: -
J gene: TRBJ2-5
clone size: -
V gene: TRBV2

CDR3 protein: CASSLNGEGYEQFF
CDR3 DNA: TGCGCCAGCAGCTTGAACGGGGAAGGGTATGAGCAGTTCTTC
D gene: -
J gene: TRBJ2-1
clone size: -
V gene: TRBV5-1

CDR3 protein: CASSLDVTGAGANVLTF
CDR3 DNA: TGCGCCAGCAGCTTGGACGTTACGGGGGCTGGGGCCAACGTCCTGACTTTC
D gene: -
J gene: TRBJ2-6
clone size: -
V gene: TRBV5-1

CDR3 protein: CSAKADASYEQYF
CDR3 DNA: TGCAGTGCGAAGGCCGATGCTTCCTACGAGCAGTACTTC
D gene: -
J gene: TRBJ2-7
clone size: -
V gene: TRBV20-1

CDR3 protein: CASSSGEGYEQYF
CDR3 DNA: TGTGCCAGCAGTTCAGGGGAAGGGTACGAGCAGTACTTC
D gene: -
J gene: TRBJ2-7
clone size: -
V gene: TRBV28

CDR3 protein: CGSSQAGGGAIDGYTF
CDR3 DNA: TGCGGCAGCAGCCAGGCTGGTGGGGGTGCCATCGATGGCTACACCTTC
D gene: -
J gene: TRBJ1-2
clone size: -
V gene: TRBV4-1

CDR3 protein: CASSWVVRKGDEQFF
CDR3 DNA: TGCGCCAGCAGCTGGGTCGTGCGGAAGGGGGATGAGCAGTTCTTC
D gene: -
J gene: TRBJ2-1
clone size: few
V gene: TRBV5-1

CDR3 protein: CASGAGHPQETQYF
CDR3 DNA: TGTGCCAGCGGCGCTGGACACCCCCAAGAGACCCAGTACTTC
D gene: -
J gene: TRBJ2-5
clone size: -
V gene: TRBV9

CDR3 protein: CASSSLGRANTGELLF
CDR3 DNA: TGTGCCAGCAGTTCTCTAGGTAGAGCGAACACCGGGGAGCTGCTTTTT
D gene: -
J gene: TRBJ2-2
clone size: few
V gene: TRBV6-5

CDR3 protein: CASRTDEGYTF
CDR3 DNA: TGTGCCAGCAGGACGGACGAAGGCTACACCTTC
D gene: -
J gene: TRBJ1-2
clone size: -
V gene: TRBV7-2

CDR3 protein: CASSPSGSQSDTQYF
CDR3 DNA: TGCGCCAGCAGTCCCAGCGGGAGTCAGTCAGATACGCAGTATTTT
D gene: TRBD2
J gene: TRBJ2-3
clone size: -
V gene: TRBV23-1

CDR3 protein: CASSLGSGEPQHF
CDR3 DNA: TGTGCCAGCAGCTTGGGGTCAGGGGAGCCCCAGCATTTT
D gene: -
J gene: TRBJ1-5
clone size: few
V gene: TRBV5-6

CDR3 protein: CASSLGRQGKNTEAFF
CDR3 DNA: TGTGCCAGCAGCTTGGGCCGACAGGGGAAGAACACTGAAGCTTTCTTT
D gene: TRBD1
J gene: TRBJ1-1
clone size: -
V gene: TRBV7-8

CDR3 protein: CASSHTVFNEQFF
CDR3 DNA: TGCGCCAGCAGCCATACGGTCTTCAATGAGCAGTTCTTC
D gene: -
J gene: TRBJ2-1
clone size: -
V gene: TRBV4-3

CDR3 protein: CASSLGLQTNTGELFF
CDR3 DNA: TGTGCCAGCAGCTTAGGGTTGCAGACGAACACCGGGGAGCTGTTTTTT
D gene: -
J gene: TRBJ2-2
clone size: -
V gene: TRBV7-9

CDR3 protein: CASSLLRDRHFF
CDR3 DNA: TGTGCCAGCAGCTTATTACGAGACAGACATTTCTTT
D gene: -
J gene: TRBJ1-1
clone size: -
V gene: TRBV7-6

CDR3 protein: CSVFSGTNQETQYF
CDR3 DNA: TGCAGCGTTTTTAGCGGGACAAACCAAGAGACCCAGTACTTC
D gene: TRBD2
J gene: TRBJ2-5
clone size: -
V gene: TRBV29-1

CDR3 protein: CASAALFGQVNIQYF
CDR3 DNA: TGCGCCAGCGCAGCTTTGTTCGGACAGGTGAACATTCAGTACTTC
D gene: TRBD1
J gene: TRBJ2-4
clone size: -
V gene: TRBV5-1

CDR3 protein: CASSFRQGVTEAFF
CDR3 DNA: TGTGCCAGCAGTTTCCGACAGGGGGTCACTGAAGCTTTCTTT
D gene: TRBD1
J gene: TRBJ1-1
clone size: -
V gene: TRBV27

CDR3 protein: CASSLVGGTGRYEQYF
CDR3 DNA: TGTGCCAGCAGTTTGGTCGGGGGGACAGGGCGGTACGAGCAGTACTTC
D gene: TRBD1
J gene: TRBJ2-7
clone size: few
V gene: TRBV28

CDR3 protein: CASSPSPGPLSGQPQHF
CDR3 DNA: TGTGCCAGCAGTCCAAGCCCCGGACCCCTATCGGGTCAGCCCCAGCATTTT
D gene: -
J gene: TRBJ1-5
clone size: few
V gene: TRBV28

CDR3 protein: CASSHVGGSNTGELFF
CDR3 DNA: TGTGCCAGCAGCCACGTAGGGGGCTCGAACACCGGGGAGCTGTTTTTT
D gene: TRBD1
J gene: TRBJ2-2
clone size: few
V gene: TRBV2

CDR3 protein: CATSTGRVQETQYF
CDR3 DNA: TGTGCCACTTCGACAGGGAGGGTACAAGAGACCCAGTACTTC
D gene: -
J gene: TRBJ2-5
clone size: few
V gene: TRBV15

CDR3 protein: CASRGTNTDTQHF
CDR3 DNA: TGTGCCAGCAGAGGGACTAACACAGATACGCAGCATTTT
D gene: -
J gene: TRBJ1-5
clone size: few
V gene: TRBV11-2

CDR3 protein: CASSLQVKPPHGYTF
CDR3 DNA: TGTGCCAGCAGCCTCCAGGTTAAACCTCCTCATGGCTACACCTTC
D gene: -
J gene: TRBJ1-2
clone size: few
V gene: TRBV7-2

CDR3 protein: CASSVDRGAWETQYF
CDR3 DNA: TGTGCCAGCAGCGTAGACCGGGGGGCCTGGGAGACCCAGTACTTC
D gene: -
J gene: TRBJ2-5
clone size: -
V gene: TRBV9

CDR3 protein: CSARVHASTGFNYGYTF
CDR3 DNA: TGCAGTGCTAGAGTTCACGCCTCTACAGGATTTAACTATGGCTACACCTTC
D gene: -
J gene: TRBJ1-2
clone size: few
V gene: TRBV20-1

CDR3 protein: CSVDSNTEAFF
CDR3 DNA: TGCAGCGTTGACTCAAACACTGAAGCTTTCTTT
D gene: -
J gene: TRBJ1-1
clone size: few
V gene: TRBV29-1

CDR3 protein: CASSPLPGVSNTEAFF
CDR3 DNA: TGTGCCAGCAGTCCACTCCCGGGGGTATCGAACACTGAAGCTTTCTTT
D gene: -
J gene: TRBJ1-1
clone size: -
V gene: TRBV27

CDR3 protein: CASSEENRDEKLFF
CDR3 DNA: TGCGCCAGCAGTGAGGAAAACAGGGATGAAAAACTGTTTTTT
D gene: -
J gene: TRBJ1-4
clone size: -
V gene: TRBV10-2

CDR3 protein: CASSPLRLQTGDAETQYF
CDR3 DNA: TGTGCCAGCAGCCCACTAAGGCTCCAGACAGGGGATGCAGAGACCCAGTACTTC
D gene: TRBD1
J gene: TRBJ2-5
clone size: few
V gene: TRBV3-1

CDR3 protein: CASSVRLAVLTDTQYF
CDR3 DNA: TGTGCCAGCAGCGTTCGACTAGCGGTACTCACAGATACGCAGTATTTT
D gene: TRBD2
J gene: TRBJ2-3
clone size: -
V gene: TRBV7-8

CDR3 protein: CASLTDSSYNEQFF
CDR3 DNA: TGTGCCAGCTTAACGGACAGTAGCTACAATGAGCAGTTCTTC
D gene: -
J gene: TRBJ2-1
clone size: -
V gene: TRBV6-2/TRBV6-3

CDR3 protein: CASSEISSGREGDTQYF
CDR3 DNA: TGTGCCAGCAGTGAGATTTCTAGCGGGAGAGAAGGGGATACGCAGTATTTT
D gene: TRBD2
J gene: TRBJ2-3
clone size: -
V gene: TRBV25-1

CDR3 protein: CATSEGQGKGEAFF
CDR3 DNA: TGTGCCACCAGTGAGGGTCAGGGGAAAGGGGAAGCTTTCTTT
D gene: -
J gene: TRBJ1-1
clone size: -
V gene: TRBV24-1